This entry concerns a single T cell receptor (beta chain). TCRdb keeps only in-frame clones here, not all; method: immunoSEQ multiplex PCR. The repertoire holds 300,000 to 350,000 clones, with approximately 83% as singletons. The data originate from a study of blood T cell repertoires in COVID-19. The V gene lost 4 bases and the J gene lost 0 bases, with 10 bases spanning the gap. The CDR3 consists of 13 residues. The germline gives CDR1 GTSNPN, CDR2 SVGIG (reference sequence). This clonotype was obtained from a man aged 25-45 years who had recovered from COVID-19. The sequenced sample consisted of PBMCs or T cells enriched from blood (not recorded which). The chain employs TRBV30 and TRBJ2-7; unclear D gene. For the CDR3, the DNA is TGTGCCTGGACCCAACCACACTCCTACGAGCAGTACTTC. Residues: CAWTQPHSYEQYF. Filled out from reference TRBV30 and TRBJ2-7, the complete variable domain reads SQTIHQWPATLVQPVGSPLSLECTVEGTSNPNLYWYRQAAGRGLQLLFYSVGIGQISSEVPQNLSASRPQDRQFILSSKKLLLSDSGFYLCAWTQPHSYEQYFGPGTRLTVT.